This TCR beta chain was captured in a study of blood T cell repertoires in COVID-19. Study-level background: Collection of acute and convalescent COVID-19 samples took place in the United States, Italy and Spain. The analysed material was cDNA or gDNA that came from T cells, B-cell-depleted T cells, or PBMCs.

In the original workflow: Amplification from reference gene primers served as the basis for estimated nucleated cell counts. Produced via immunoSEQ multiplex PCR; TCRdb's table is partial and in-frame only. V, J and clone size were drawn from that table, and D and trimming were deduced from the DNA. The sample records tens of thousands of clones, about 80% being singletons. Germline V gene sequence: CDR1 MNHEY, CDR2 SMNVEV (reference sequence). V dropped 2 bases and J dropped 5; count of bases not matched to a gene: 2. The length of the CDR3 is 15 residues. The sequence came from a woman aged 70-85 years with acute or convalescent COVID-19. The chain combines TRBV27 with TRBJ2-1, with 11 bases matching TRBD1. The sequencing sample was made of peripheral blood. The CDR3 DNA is TGTGCCAGCAGTTTAGGGACAGGGGGGAACAATGAGCAGTTCTTC. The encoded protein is CASSLGTGGNNEQFF.